This TCR beta chain was obtained from a study of blood T cell repertoires in COVID-19. Donors of Cohort 3 who recovered were those that had two negative PCRs, clearance, or symptom resolution. In the study's own analysis: By means of reference gene primer amplification, nucleated cell counts were estimated. Method: immunoSEQ multiplex PCR; TCRdb's copy keeps in-frame clones and lacks some. Clone size and the V and J calls come from that table; the DNA yielded D and trimming. This table holds under 300,000 clones, about four fifths found once. The clonotype originates from a man aged 50 to 59 who had recovered from COVID-19. The sample comprised PBMCs or T cells enriched from blood (not recorded which).

This CDR3 is CASSLAGESDNEQFF. The CDR3, as DNA: TGTGCCAGCAGCTTAGCGGGAGAAAGCGACAATGAGCAGTTCTTC. V is TRBV7-2 and J is TRBJ2-1, with D possibly being TRBD2 (5 bases). Germline V gene sequence: CDR1 SGHTA, CDR2 FQGNSA. V was shortened by 0 bases and J by 5 bases, with 11 bases between the two germline ends. The length of the CDR3 is 15 residues.